The rows below give T cell receptor beta chains drawn from one sample of a study of shared T cell receptors in the human thymus. The method was immunoSEQ multiplex PCR; TCRdb's version includes in-frame clones alone and lacks a portion of them. The sample gives about 660,000 clones, over 75% of which show up once; under 0.01% is in the top ten. This sample also belongs to another study, concerning human thymus T cells.

The sequenced sample was thymocytes. These receptors were taken from a boy under two years old with a congenital heart defect. Each CDR3 is given with its conserved first and last residue. D genes are given only for firm matches.

d_call	v_call	j_call	cdr3_aa
TRBD1	TRBV4-1	TRBJ1-1	CASSPMFRTGVILGTEAFF
TRBD2	TRBV10-3	TRBJ2-5	CAISESGPSGSLGTQYF
TRBD2	TRBV5-4	TRBJ2-3	CASSLVGSGPDRDTQYF
NA	TRBV2	TRBJ1-5	CASSEATGYQPQHF
TRBD1	TRBV5-6	TRBJ2-3	CASSPRNQTGVSDTQYF
NA	TRBV27	TRBJ1-2	CASSSIRNYGYTF
NA	TRBV9	TRBJ1-1	CASSVRDNLGHTEAFF
NA	TRBV28	TRBJ2-2	CASSLRGKTGELFF
NA	TRBV7-2	TRBJ1-2	CASGGQNYGYTF
NA	TRBV20-1	TRBJ1-2	CSVRQGYTF
NA	TRBV19	TRBJ1-5	CASSMGREPQHF
NA	TRBV20-1	TRBJ2-7	CSTRWGSEQYF
TRBD1	TRBV19	TRBJ1-1	CASSITLRQGANRSTEAFF
TRBD1	TRBV2	TRBJ1-3	CASSDRDRGIPSGNTIYF
NA	TRBV5-4	TRBJ2-7	CASSLVSSANSYEQYF
TRBD1	TRBV5-1	TRBJ2-2	CASSLALSGTGNTGELFF
NA	TRBV15	TRBJ1-1	CATSRTNDEDTEAFF
NA	TRBV7-4	TRBJ1-1	CASSSRGLNENTEAFF
TRBD2	TRBV29-1	TRBJ2-7	CSVEGTSGESSYEQYF
NA	TRBV5-1	TRBJ1-2	CASSPRGGGHYGYTF
TRBD1	TRBV29-1	TRBJ2-7	CSVEGTDSYEQYF
TRBD1	TRBV7-3	TRBJ2-1	CASSLKTGYHNEQFF
TRBD2	TRBV6-1	TRBJ2-1	CASSERAGVSDNEQFF